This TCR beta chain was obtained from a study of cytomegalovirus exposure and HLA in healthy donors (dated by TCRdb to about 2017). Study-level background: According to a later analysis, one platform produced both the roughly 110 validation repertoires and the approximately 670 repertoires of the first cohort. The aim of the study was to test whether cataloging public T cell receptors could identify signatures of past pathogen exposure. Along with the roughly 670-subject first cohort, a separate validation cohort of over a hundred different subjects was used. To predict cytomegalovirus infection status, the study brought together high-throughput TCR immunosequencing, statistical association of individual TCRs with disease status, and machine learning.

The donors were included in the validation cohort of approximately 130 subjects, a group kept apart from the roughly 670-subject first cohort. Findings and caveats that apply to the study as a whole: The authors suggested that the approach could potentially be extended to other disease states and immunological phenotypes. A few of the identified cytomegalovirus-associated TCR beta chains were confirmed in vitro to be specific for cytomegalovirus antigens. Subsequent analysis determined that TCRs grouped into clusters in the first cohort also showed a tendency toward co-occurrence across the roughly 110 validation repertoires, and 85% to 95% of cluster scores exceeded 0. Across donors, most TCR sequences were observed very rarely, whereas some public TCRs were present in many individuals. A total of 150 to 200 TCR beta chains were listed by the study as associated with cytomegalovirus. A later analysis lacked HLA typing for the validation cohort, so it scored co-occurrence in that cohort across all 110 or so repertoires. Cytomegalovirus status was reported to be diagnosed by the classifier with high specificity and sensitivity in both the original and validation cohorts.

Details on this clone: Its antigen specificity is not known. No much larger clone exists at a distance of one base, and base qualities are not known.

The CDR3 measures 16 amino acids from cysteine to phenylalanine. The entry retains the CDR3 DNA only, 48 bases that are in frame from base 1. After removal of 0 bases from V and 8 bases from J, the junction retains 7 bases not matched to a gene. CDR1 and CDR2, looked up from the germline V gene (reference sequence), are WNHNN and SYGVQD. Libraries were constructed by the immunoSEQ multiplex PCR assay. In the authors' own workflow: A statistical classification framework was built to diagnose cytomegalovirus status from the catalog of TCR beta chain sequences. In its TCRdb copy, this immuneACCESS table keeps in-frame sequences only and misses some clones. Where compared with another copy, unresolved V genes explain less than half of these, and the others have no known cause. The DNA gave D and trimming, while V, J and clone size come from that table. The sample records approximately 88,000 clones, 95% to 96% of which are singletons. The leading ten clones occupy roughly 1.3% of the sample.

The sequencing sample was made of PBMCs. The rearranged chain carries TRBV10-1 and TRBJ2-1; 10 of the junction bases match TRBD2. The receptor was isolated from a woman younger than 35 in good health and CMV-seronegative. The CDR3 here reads CASSESQASGSDEQFF. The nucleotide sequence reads TGCGCCAGCAGTGAGTCCCAGGCTAGCGGGAGTGATGAGCAGTTCTTC.